The TCR beta chain under discussion was sequenced for a study of blood T cell repertoires in COVID-19. Method: immunoSEQ multiplex PCR; TCRdb's copy keeps in-frame clones and lacks some. The table has roughly 220,000 clones, 80% seen once. The CDR3 is made up of 13 amino acids. V shed 1 base and J shed 5 bases, with 8 bases lying between them. V is TRBV12-3 or TRBV12-4 and J is TRBJ2-5; D may be TRBD1 (6 bases). The clonotype comes from a man in his thirties or forties with acute COVID-19. Sequencing input: PBMCs or T cells enriched from blood (not recorded which). In DNA, the CDR3 is TGTGCCAGCAGTTTAGGGGGGCAGGAGACCCAGTACTTC. Protein sequence: CASSLGGQETQYF.